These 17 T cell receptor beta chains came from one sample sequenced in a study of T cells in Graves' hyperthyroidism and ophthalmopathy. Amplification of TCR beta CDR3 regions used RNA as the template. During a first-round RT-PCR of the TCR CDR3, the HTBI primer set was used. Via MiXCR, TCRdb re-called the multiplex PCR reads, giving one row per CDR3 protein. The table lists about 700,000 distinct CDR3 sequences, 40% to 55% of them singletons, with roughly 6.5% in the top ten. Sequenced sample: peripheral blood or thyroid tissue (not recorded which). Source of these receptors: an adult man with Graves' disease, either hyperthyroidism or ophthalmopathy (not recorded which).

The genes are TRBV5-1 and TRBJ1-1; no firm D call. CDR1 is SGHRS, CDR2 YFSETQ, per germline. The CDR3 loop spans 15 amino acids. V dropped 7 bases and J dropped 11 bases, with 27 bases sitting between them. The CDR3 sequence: CASVPLSGPGTEAFF. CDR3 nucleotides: TGCGCCAGCGTCCCACTATCCGGACCGGGTACGGAGGCTTTCTTT.

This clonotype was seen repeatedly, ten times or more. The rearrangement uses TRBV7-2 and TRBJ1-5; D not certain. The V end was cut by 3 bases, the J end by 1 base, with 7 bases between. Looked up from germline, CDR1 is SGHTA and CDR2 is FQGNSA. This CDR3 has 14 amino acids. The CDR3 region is CASSFQYSNQPQHF. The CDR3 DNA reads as TGTGCCAGCAGCTTCCAGTACAGCAATCAGCCCCAGCATTTT.

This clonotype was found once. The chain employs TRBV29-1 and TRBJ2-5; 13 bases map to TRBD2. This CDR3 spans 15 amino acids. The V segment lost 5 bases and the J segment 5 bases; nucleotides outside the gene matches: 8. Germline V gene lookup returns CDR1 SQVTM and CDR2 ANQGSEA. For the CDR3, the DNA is TGCAGCGTTCACGGACTAGCGGGAGCGGCGGAGACCCAGTACTTC. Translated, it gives CSVHGLAGAAETQYF.

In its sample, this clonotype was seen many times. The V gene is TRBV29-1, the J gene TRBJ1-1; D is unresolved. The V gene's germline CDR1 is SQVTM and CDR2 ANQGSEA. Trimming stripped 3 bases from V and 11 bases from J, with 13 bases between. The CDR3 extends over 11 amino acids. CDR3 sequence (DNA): TGCAGCGTTGAGGGCACCATGTTTGCTTTCTTT. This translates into CSVEGTMFAFF.

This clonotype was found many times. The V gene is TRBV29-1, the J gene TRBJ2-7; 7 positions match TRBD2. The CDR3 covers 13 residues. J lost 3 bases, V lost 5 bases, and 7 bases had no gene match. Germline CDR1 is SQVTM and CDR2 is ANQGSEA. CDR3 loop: CSVIAGTNYEQYF. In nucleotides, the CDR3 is TGCAGCGTTATTGCGGGGACTAACTACGAGCAGTACTTC.

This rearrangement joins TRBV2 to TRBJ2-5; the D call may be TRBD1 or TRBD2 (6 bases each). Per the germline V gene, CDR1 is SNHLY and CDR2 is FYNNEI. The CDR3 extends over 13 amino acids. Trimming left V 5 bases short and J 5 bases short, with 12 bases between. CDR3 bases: TGTGCCAGCAGTAGGGGGGATCGGGAGACCCAGTACTTC. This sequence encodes CASSRGDRETQYF.

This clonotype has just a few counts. CDR3 sequence: CASSLSGGAEETQYF. CDR3 DNA: TGTGCCAGCAGCTTAAGCGGGGGGGCCGAAGAGACCCAGTACTTC. V and J are TRBV11-2 and TRBJ2-5, with 10 bases aligning to TRBD2. Trimming at V came to 2 bases and at J to 3 bases, leaving 3 bases not matched to a gene. Germline V gene sequence: CDR1 SGHAT, CDR2 FQNNGV. This CDR3 spans 15 amino acids.

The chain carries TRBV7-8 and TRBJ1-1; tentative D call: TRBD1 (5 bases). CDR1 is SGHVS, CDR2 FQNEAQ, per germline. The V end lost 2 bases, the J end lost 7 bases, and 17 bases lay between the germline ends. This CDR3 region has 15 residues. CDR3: CASSLTVGRGGEAFF. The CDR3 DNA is TGTGCCAGCAGCTTAACGGTCGGGAGGGGTGGTGAAGCTTTCTTT. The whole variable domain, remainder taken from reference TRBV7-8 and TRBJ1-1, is GAGVSQSPRYKVAKRGQDVALRCDPISGHVSLFWYQQALGQGPEFLTYFQNEAQLDKSGLPSDRFFAERPEGSVSTLKIQRTQQEDSAVYLCASSLTVGRGGEAFFGQGTRLTVV.

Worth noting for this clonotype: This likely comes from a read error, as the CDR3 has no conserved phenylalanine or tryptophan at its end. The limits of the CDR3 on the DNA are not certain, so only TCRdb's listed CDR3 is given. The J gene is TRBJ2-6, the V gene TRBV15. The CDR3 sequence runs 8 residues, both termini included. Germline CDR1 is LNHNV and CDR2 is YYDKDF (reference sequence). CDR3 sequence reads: CATSRDSS.

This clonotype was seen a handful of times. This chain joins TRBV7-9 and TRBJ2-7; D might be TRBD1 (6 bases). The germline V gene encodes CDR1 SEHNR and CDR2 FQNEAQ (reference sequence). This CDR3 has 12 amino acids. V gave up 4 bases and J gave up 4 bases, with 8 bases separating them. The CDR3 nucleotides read TGTGCCAGCAGCTGGACAGATTACGAGCAGTACTTC. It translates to CASSWTDYEQYF. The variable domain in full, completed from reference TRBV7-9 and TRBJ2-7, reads DTGVSQNPRHKITKRGQNVTFRCDPISEHNRLYWYRQTLGQGPEFLTYFQNEAQLEKSRLLSDRFSAERPKGSFSTLEIQRTEQGDSAMYLCASSWTDYEQYFGPGTRLTVT.

The CDR3 DNA reads as TGTGCCAGCAGCCAAGGACGGGTGAATGAAAAACTGTTTTTT. The encoded protein is CASSQGRVNEKLFF. The V and J genes are TRBV9 and TRBJ1-4; no firm D call. The germline V gene has CDR1 SGDLS and CDR2 YYNGEE. The CDR3 is 14 amino acids. V lost 4 bases and J lost 5, with 12 bases in between.

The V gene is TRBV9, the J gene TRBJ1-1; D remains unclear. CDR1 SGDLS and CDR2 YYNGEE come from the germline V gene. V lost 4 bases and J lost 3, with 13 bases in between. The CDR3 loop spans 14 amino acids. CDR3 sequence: CASSSRGVDTEAFF. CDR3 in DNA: TGTGCCAGCAGCTCTCGTGGGGTCGACACTGAAGCTTTCTTT.

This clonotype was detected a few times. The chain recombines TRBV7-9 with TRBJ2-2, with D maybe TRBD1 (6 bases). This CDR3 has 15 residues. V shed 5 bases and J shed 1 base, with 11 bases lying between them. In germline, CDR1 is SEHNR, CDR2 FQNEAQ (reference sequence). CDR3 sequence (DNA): TGTGCCAGCAGCCCAACAGGGAAGAACACCGGGGAGCTGTTTTTT. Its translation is CASSPTGKNTGELFF.

CDR3 amino acids: CASSDQPNTEAFF. CDR3 in DNA: TGCGCCAGCAGCGATCAGCCCAACACTGAAGCTTTCTTT. The gene calls are TRBV5-1 and TRBJ1-1; D unclear. Trimming pared 4 bases from V and 2 bases from J, leaving 9 bases between. The CDR3 is made up of 13 amino acids. From germline, CDR1 is SGHRS and CDR2 YFSETQ.

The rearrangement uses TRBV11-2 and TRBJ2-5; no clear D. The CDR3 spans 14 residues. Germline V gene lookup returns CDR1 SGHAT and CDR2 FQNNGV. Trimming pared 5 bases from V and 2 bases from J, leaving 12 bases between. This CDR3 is CASSPLGLQETQYF. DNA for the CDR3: TGTGCCAGCAGCCCCCTGGGTTTACAAGAGACCCAGTACTTC.

In DNA form, the CDR3 reads TGTGCCAGTAGTAGGGAAGGGACAGGCTACGAGCAGTACTTC. Translation gives CASSREGTGYEQYF. The genes are TRBV19 and TRBJ2-7; 8 nucleotides agree with TRBD1. This CDR3 has 14 residues. Looked up from germline, CDR1 is LNHDA and CDR2 is SQIVND (reference sequence). V trimming: 4 bases; J trimming: 3 bases; junction bases outside the gene matches: 5.

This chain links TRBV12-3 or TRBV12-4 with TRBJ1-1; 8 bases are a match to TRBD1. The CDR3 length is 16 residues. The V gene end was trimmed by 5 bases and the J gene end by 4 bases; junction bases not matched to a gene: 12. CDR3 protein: CASSVTGGFEGTEAFF. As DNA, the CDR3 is TGTGCCAGCAGTGTCACAGGGGGTTTTGAGGGCACTGAAGCTTTCTTT.